The rows below give T cell receptor beta chains drawn from one sample of a study of blood T cell repertoires in COVID-19. Assay used: immunoSEQ multiplex PCR; TCRdb lists only in-frame clones, some missing. The sample shows some 160,000 clones, approximately 87% of them seen only once. The specimen was peripheral blood. These receptors were collected from an older woman with acute or convalescent COVID-19. The CDR3 runs from the conserved cysteine through the conserved F or W. A D gene is named only where the DNA matches it firmly. Clone size, where shown, is once, few, many, or a class for clones that have expanded.

TRBJ1-4,TRBV5-1,TRBD1,.,CASSLGDRASEKLFF,TGCGCCAGCAGCTTGGGGGACAGGGCTAGTGAAAAACTGTTTTTT
TRBJ1-5,TRBV12-2,.,.,CASRLARGPAMGGDRGSARQPQHF,TGTGCAAGTCGCTTAGCGCGAGGGCCCGCGATGGGTGGGGACAGGGGATCGGCAAGACAGCCCCAGCATTTT
TRBJ1-5,TRBV6-1,.,few,CASSGALAASASNQPQHF,TGTGCCAGCAGTGGAGCCTTGGCCGCCAGCGCTAGCAATCAGCCCCAGCATTTT
TRBJ2-2,TRBV4-1,TRBD2,.,CASSQGLAANTGELFF,TGCGCCAGCAGCCAAGGACTAGCGGCGAACACCGGGGAGCTGTTTTTT
TRBJ1-2,TRBV25-1,TRBD1,.,CASSREGTGLYYGYTF,TGTGCCAGCAGCCGGGAAGGGACAGGTCTTTACTATGGCTACACCTTC
TRBJ1-2,TRBV7-8,.,.,CASSHQAPGGDYGYTF,TGTGCCAGCAGTCACCAAGCCCCCGGGGGGGACTATGGCTACACCTTC
TRBJ2-7,TRBV10-3,TRBD1,.,CAISQDREPIYEQYF,TGTGCCATCAGTCAGGACAGGGAACCGATCTACGAGCAGTACTTC
TRBJ2-3,TRBV4-3,.,few,CASSQASLRGTQYF,TGCGCCAGCAGCCAAGCTTCCTTAAGAGGTACGCAGTATTTT
TRBJ2-5,TRBV15,.,.,CATSRLGGETQYF,TGTGCCACCAGCAGACTAGGGGGTGAGACCCAGTACTTC
TRBJ2-5,TRBV29-1,.,.,CSIAQGGGETQYF,TGCAGCATTGCACAGGGAGGGGGGGAGACCCAGTACTTC
TRBJ2-3,TRBV6-6,TRBD1,once,CASSRSIQGATDTQYF,TGTGCCAGCAGTCGATCGATACAGGGGGCCACAGATACGCAGTATTTT
TRBJ2-7,TRBV6-6,TRBD1,.,CASSYGMDRGAYEQYF,TGTGCCAGCAGTTACGGGATGGACAGGGGAGCCTACGAGCAGTACTTC
TRBJ1-4,TRBV5-1,.,.,CASSRGASEKLFF,TGCGCCAGCAGCCGGGGGGCGAGTGAAAAACTGTTTTTT
TRBJ2-7,TRBV3-1/TRBV3-2,TRBD2,.,CASRLAGAYEQYF,TGTGCCAGCAGATTAGCGGGGGCCTACGAGCAGTACTTC
TRBJ2-1,TRBV7-2,TRBD2,.,CASGLAGMYNEQFF,TGTGCCAGCGGTCTAGCGGGGATGTACAATGAGCAGTTCTTC
TRBJ2-3,TRBV5-1,.,.,CASSLGGSPLSDTQYF,TGCGCCAGCAGCTTGGGTGGGAGCCCTCTCTCAGATACGCAGTATTTT
TRBJ2-7,TRBV27,.,once,CASSSRDNRYEQYF,TGTGCCAGCAGTTCCCGGGACAACCGCTACGAGCAGTACTTC
TRBJ1-2,TRBV5-4,TRBD1,.,CASSLDRGGLYTF,TGTGCCAGCAGCTTGGACAGGGGAGGCCTCTACACCTTC
TRBJ2-6,TRBV6-6,TRBD2,.,CASSLTGGSGANVLTF,TGTGCCAGCAGTCTAACGGGGGGATCTGGGGCCAACGTCCTGACTTTC
TRBJ1-2,TRBV30,TRBD1,few,CAWGGTGGIYGYTF,TGTGCCTGGGGTGGGACAGGGGGAATCTATGGCTACACCTTC
TRBJ1-5,TRBV2,.,once,CASTVQPQHF,TGTGCCAGCACTGTTCAGCCCCAGCATTTT
TRBJ1-1,TRBV6-2/TRBV6-3,.,.,CASSYTGRNTEAFF,TGTGCCAGCAGTTACACAGGTCGGAACACTGAAGCTTTCTTT
TRBJ1-2,TRBV3-1/TRBV3-2,.,few,CASSQGASYGYTF,TGTGCCAGCAGCCAGGGGGCGAGCTATGGCTACACCTTC
TRBJ1-6,TRBV5-5,TRBD1,.,CASSFSGTGNSPLHF,TGTGCCAGCAGCTTCTCCGGGACAGGGAACTCACCCCTCCACTTT
TRBJ1-5,TRBV5-5,TRBD1,few,CASSRGTGKSNQPQHF,TGTGCCAGCAGTCGGGGGACAGGGAAGAGTAATCAGCCCCAGCATTTT
TRBJ1-5,TRBV19,.,.,CASSIFEQGSQPQHF,TGTGCCAGTAGTATCTTTGAGCAGGGAAGCCAGCCCCAGCATTTT
TRBJ1-5,TRBV6-5,TRBD1,.,CASTQTTGGNQPQHF,TGTGCCAGCACCCAAACCACAGGGGGCAATCAGCCCCAGCATTTT
TRBJ2-1,TRBV27,.,.,CASSTPSEQGNYNEQFF,TGTGCCAGCAGTACACCTTCCGAACAGGGAAACTACAATGAGCAGTTCTTC
TRBJ1-5,TRBV19,TRBD1,.,CASGGQSNQPQHF,TGTGCCAGTGGGGGACAGAGCAATCAGCCCCAGCATTTT
TRBJ2-7,TRBV10-3,.,.,CAISDTGFTSSYEQYF,TGTGCCATCAGTGATACAGGGTTTACGAGCTCCTACGAGCAGTACTTC
TRBJ1-5,TRBV7-8,.,.,CASSLKESNQPQHF,TGTGCCAGCAGCTTAAAGGAGAGCAATCAGCCCCAGCATTTT
TRBJ1-5,TRBV7-2,.,.,CASMRGQGNQPQHF,TGTGCCAGCATGAGGGGTCAGGGGAATCAGCCCCAGCATTTT
TRBJ1-2,TRBV4-3,TRBD1,.,CASSQDPTGGYGYTF,TGCGCCAGCAGCCAAGATCCTACAGGGGGCTATGGCTACACCTTC
TRBJ1-1,TRBV11-2,TRBD1,.,CASSLDVMRTGRFF,TGTGCCAGCAGCTTAGATGTGATGAGGACAGGGAGGTTCTTT
TRBJ1-2,TRBV19,.,.,CASSSFGGTPKSNYGYTF,TGTGCCAGTAGTTCATTTGGTGGGACTCCGAAGTCTAACTATGGCTACACCTTC
TRBJ1-6,TRBV18,.,.,CASSPPDRNNSPLHF,TGTGCCAGCTCACCACCGGACAGAAATAATTCACCCCTCCACTTT
TRBJ2-1,TRBV5-6,TRBD1,.,CASSLPGTGFAYNEQFF,TGTGCCAGCAGCCTACCTGGGACAGGGTTCGCTTACAATGAGCAGTTCTTC
TRBJ1-1,TRBV9,.,.,CASSPPGGPRDTEAFF,TGTGCCAGCAGCCCCCCCGGGGGGCCGCGGGACACTGAAGCTTTCTTT
TRBJ2-5,TRBV18,.,.,CASSPPSERETQYF,TGTGCCAGCTCACCACCGAGTGAACGAGAGACCCAGTACTTC
TRBJ1-1,TRBV19,TRBD1,.,CASSIDRAGGNTEAFF,TGTGCCAGTAGTATAGATCGGGCAGGGGGAAACACTGAAGCTTTCTTT
TRBJ1-5,TRBV15,TRBD1,.,CATSRPGTGGNQPQHF,TGTGCCACCAGCAGACCCGGGACAGGGGGCAATCAGCCCCAGCATTTT
TRBJ1-6,TRBV24-1,.,.,CATSDPDGDNSPLHF,TGTGCCACCAGTGATCCGGACGGGGATAATTCACCCCTCCACTTT
TRBJ2-3,TRBV11-2,TRBD2,.,CASSLDGAPGGRMYF,TGTGCCAGCAGCTTAGATGGCGCGCCGGGCGGGAGGATGTATTTT
TRBJ1-4,TRBV10-3,TRBD1,.,CAIAGQGDEKLFF,TGTGCCATCGCTGGACAGGGCGATGAAAAACTGTTTTTT
TRBJ1-2,TRBV2,.,.,CASRAPSLGGHGYTF,TGTGCCAGCAGGGCTCCTAGCCTAGGAGGGCATGGCTACACCTTC
TRBJ1-6,TRBV4-3,.,.,CASSRRGGDSPLHF,TGCGCCAGCAGCCGTAGAGGGGGGGACTCACCCCTCCACTTT
TRBJ1-2,TRBV2,.,.,CASSAERQYLNGYTF,TGTGCCAGCAGTGCGGAAAGACAGTATTTAAATGGCTACACCTTC
TRBJ2-4,TRBV4-1,TRBD1,.,CASSQTDRQSDIQYF,TGCGCCAGCAGCCAAACGGACAGGCAGTCAGACATTCAGTACTTC
TRBJ1-4,TRBV5-8,.,.,CASIATGQVEKLFF,TGTGCCAGCATCGCCACTGGGCAGGTTGAAAAACTGTTTTTT
TRBJ1-1,TRBV6-2/TRBV6-3,TRBD1,.,CASSHPTGIEAFF,TGTGCCAGCAGTCACCCGACAGGGATTGAAGCTTTCTTT
TRBJ1-5,TRBV5-6,.,.,CASSLAGNQPQHF,TGTGCCAGCAGCTTGGCCGGGAATCAGCCCCAGCATTTT
TRBJ1-6,TRBV4-1,.,.,CASSQAVGRLYSPLHF,TGCGCCAGCAGCCAAGCTGTGGGCAGGCTCTATTCACCCCTCCACTTT
TRBJ2-5,TRBV5-6,.,few,CASSLLAETQYF,TGTGCCAGCAGCTTGTTGGCTGAGACCCAGTACTTC
TRBJ2-2,TRBV3-1/TRBV3-2,TRBD1,.,CASSQDPGTGGSCLQLGDTGELFF,TGTGCCAGCAGCCAAGATCCCGGGACAGGGGGCAGTTGTTTACAGCTGGGGGACACCGGGGAGCTGTTTTTT
TRBJ1-3,TRBV6-5,.,.,CASRQGNSGNTIYF,TGTGCCAGCAGACAGGGAAACTCTGGAAACACCATATATTTT
TRBJ2-1,TRBV12-5,TRBD2,once,CASGLVQGLAQNEQFF,TGTGCTAGTGGTTTGGTTCAGGGACTAGCGCAAAATGAGCAGTTCTTC
TRBJ1-3,TRBV28,.,.,CASTPWEGRSVSGNTIYF,TGTGCCAGCACCCCTTGGGAGGGCCGATCGGTCTCTGGAAACACCATATATTTT